These 4 T cell receptor beta chains share one sample of origin, sequenced in a study of cytomegalovirus exposure and HLA in healthy donors. PCR amplification relied on 60 Vbeta primers (plus 13 Jbeta primers). Profiling relied on immunoSEQ multiplex PCR, and the TCRdb table lists in-frame clones only, not all of them. This sample has some 190,000 clones, with about 80% found just once. The sample comprised PBMCs. These receptors were obtained from a man aged 40-49 years in good health and CMV-seropositive.

V and J are TRBV9 and TRBJ1-2; 7 nucleotides align to TRBD1. The CDR3 is made up of 17 amino acids. V shed 1 base, J shed 2 bases, and the junction held 11 bases outside the gene matches. Germline loops: CDR1 SGDLS, CDR2 YYNGEE. The DNA of the CDR3 is TGTGCCAGCAGCGTAACCGGGACAGTGGCCGCCAACTATGGCTACACCTTC. Amino acid sequence: CASSVTGTVAANYGYTF.

The gene calls are TRBV9 and TRBJ2-5; D remains ambiguous. The V gene lost 0 bases and the J gene lost 5 bases, with 14 bases spanning the gap. The CDR3 has 15 amino acids. Germline CDR1 is SGDLS and CDR2 is YYNGEE. Here the CDR3 reads CASSVDNSGLETQYF. The CDR3 DNA reads TGTGCCAGCAGCGTAGATAACAGTGGCCTGGAGACCCAGTACTTC.

This sequence joins TRBV5-1 and TRBJ1-6, with D possibly matching TRBD1 (5 bases). Germline V gives CDR1 SGHRS, CDR2 YFSETQ. This CDR3 region has 14 residues. V was pared by 5 bases and J by 9 bases, with 15 bases between. The CDR3, as DNA: TGCGCCAGCAGGGGGCCACTGGAAGGTTCACCCCTCCACTTT. It specifies CASRGPLEGSPLHF.

The chain employs TRBV6-5 and TRBJ1-2; D ambiguous. This CDR3 has 15 residues. From germline, CDR1 is MNHEY and CDR2 SVGAGI. Trimming shortened V by 10 bases and J by 1 base, and 19 bases separated the two germline ends. The DNA for the CDR3 is TGTGCCATCTCCTCGCAGACACAAATTAACTATGGCTACACCTTC. Amino acids: CAISSQTQINYGYTF.